This is a list of T cell receptor beta chains from one sample in a study of T cell responses to AZD1222 COVID-19 vaccine. Produced via immunoSEQ multiplex PCR; TCRdb's table is partial and in-frame only. The data show approximately 140,000 clones, roughly 94% seen once. The specimen was peripheral blood, collected on day 0 of AZD1222 vaccination. Source of these receptors: an adult in good health. Each CDR3 is given with its conserved first and last residue. Clone size is given for some rows only: seen once, a few or many times, or a class if the clone is expanded.

>12|TRBV11-3|TRBJ2-2|.
CASSKNTGELFF
>14|TRBV29-1|TRBJ1-2|.
CSVAQSDTNYGYTF
>14|TRBV6-5|TRBJ1-5|.
CASTTGGGHQPQHF
>12|TRBV5-4|TRBJ2-1|.
CASSPSVDEQFF
>13|TRBV7-9|TRBJ1-5|.
CASSSLERQPQHF
>15|TRBV11-2|TRBJ2-3|.
CASRNTGTKTDTQYF
>14|TRBV28|TRBJ1-1|once
CASSLRTGVTEAFF
>14|TRBV28|TRBJ2-3|.
CAAKGGTVTDTQYF
>13|TRBV2|TRBJ1-5|.
CASNGGINQPQHF
>14|TRBV5-1|TRBJ1-2|.
CASSFGKANYGYTF
>17|TRBV3-1/TRBV3-2|TRBJ1-5|.
CASSQDFLAVGIQPQHF
>13|TRBV30|TRBJ1-6|.
CAWKEGGDSPLHF
>12|TRBV30|TRBJ1-6|.
CAWNGYNSPLHF
>14|TRBV24-1|TRBJ2-1|.
CATSDLAPYNEQFF
>14|TRBV6-6|TRBJ2-2|.
CASSYSSGGGELFF
>17|TRBV7-2|TRBJ2-1|.
CASSLGGVRITYNEQFF
>12|TRBV10-3|TRBJ2-1|.
CAISAGYNEQFF
>15|TRBV9|TRBJ1-2|.
CASSPIGQGVNGYTF
>12|TRBV7-9|TRBJ2-3|.
CASSLAIDTQYF
>15|TRBV7-3|TRBJ1-1|.
CASSSAPGAYTEAFF
>18|TRBV28|TRBJ2-1|.
CASSLLTSGGAMRNEQFF
>16|TRBV30|TRBJ1-1|.
CAWESSEGASNTEAFF
>14|TRBV7-2|TRBJ1-1|.
CASSLRQGNTEAFF
>18|TRBV15|TRBJ1-5|.
CATSARTATNPLGQPQHF
>14|TRBV7-2|TRBJ2-3|.
CASSLYRESDTQYF
>16|TRBV7-9|TRBJ2-1|.
CASSLGRGGSGNEQFF
>14|TRBV2|TRBJ1-5|.
CASSAGQDNQPQHF
>15|TRBV7-6|TRBJ1-3|.
CASSLVGGSGNTIYF
>14|TRBV5-4|TRBJ2-5|.
CASRAQGNQETQYF
>15|TRBV11-2|TRBJ1-4|.
CASSLDRGLYEKLFF